This T cell receptor beta chain emerged from a study of blood T cell repertoires in COVID-19. Across the whole study: Samples of COVID-19 (acute and convalescent) were obtained from the United States, Italy and Spain. PBMCs, B-cell-depleted T cells, or T cells provided the cDNA or gDNA that made up the material.

Here immunoSEQ multiplex PCR was the method, and the copy in TCRdb shows in-frame clones only, minus some. The sample has about 35,000 clones, roughly four fifths seen once. Only one count was recorded for this clone. The CDR3 has 14 amino acids. Germline V CDR1 and CDR2: MDHEN, SYDVKM. V trimming: 3 bases; J trimming: 4 bases; junction bases outside the gene matches: 3. The chain employs TRBV28 and TRBJ2-7; 10 nucleotides match TRBD2. The TCR originated in a man older than 75 with active or convalescent COVID-19. Sequencing input: peripheral blood. CDR3 in DNA: TGTGCCAGCAGTTTGATTAGCGGGAGGTACGAGCAGTACTTC. Translation: CASSLISGRYEQYF.